The 17 T cell receptor beta chains given below trace back to one sample, sequenced in a study of cytomegalovirus exposure and HLA in healthy donors. Only in-frame clones appear in the TCRdb table, and some are missing; sequencing was by immunoSEQ multiplex PCR. The repertoire holds over 250,000 clones, with just over 85% as singletons. Source material: PBMCs. Every receptor here comes from a woman aged 18 to 35 in good health and CMV-seronegative.

This chain links TRBV5-1 with TRBJ2-3; 8 bases fit TRBD1. Germline CDR1 SGHRS, CDR2 YFSETQ. The CDR3 sequence is 17 residues long. The V gene end was trimmed by 5 bases and the J gene end by 2 bases; junction bases not matched to a gene: 13. The CDR3 loop is CASRGRGPASTTDTQYF. DNA for the CDR3: TGCGCCAGCAGGGGCAGGGGGCCCGCTTCGACCACAGATACGCAGTATTTT. Variable domain in full (rest from reference TRBV5-1 and TRBJ2-3): KAGVTQTPRYLIKTRGQQVTLSCSPISGHRSVSWYQQTPGQGLQFLFEYFSETQRNKGNFPGRFSGRQFSNSRSEMNVSTLELGDSALYLCASRGRGPASTTDTQYFGPGTRLTVL.

This chain links TRBV5-1 with TRBJ2-7; 7 bases match TRBD1. Germline V gene lookup returns CDR1 SGHRS and CDR2 YFSETQ. The ends lost 4 bases at V and 3 bases at J; junction bases unmatched: 4. CDR3 length: 13 residues. The CDR3 DNA reads TGCGCCAGCAGCCGGGACAGTTTCTACGAGCAGTACTTC. Residues: CASSRDSFYEQYF.

This sequence joins TRBV30 and TRBJ1-5; D gene uncertain. Germline V gene sequence: CDR1 GTSNPN, CDR2 SVGIG (reference sequence). This CDR3 comprises 14 residues. The V end lost 0 bases, the J end lost 0 bases, and 6 bases lay between the germline ends. This CDR3 is CAWSVALSNQPQHF. The CDR3 DNA is TGTGCCTGGAGTGTAGCGCTTAGCAATCAGCCCCAGCATTTT.

The chain is built from TRBV27 and TRBJ2-7; 11 positions agree with TRBD1. Germline V CDR1 and CDR2: MNHEY, SMNVEV (reference sequence). The V and J ends lost 3 bases and 3 bases, in that order; junction bases with no gene match: 1. The CDR3 extends over 14 amino acids. In DNA, the CDR3 is TGTGCCAGCAGTTTCGGGACAGGGGGCTACGAGCAGTACTTC. Amino acid sequence: CASSFGTGGYEQYF.

The chain combines TRBV6-6 with TRBJ2-2; D unresolved. CDR1 is MNHNY and CDR2 is SVGAGI in the germline V gene (reference sequence). V was cut by 6 bases and J by 4 bases, with 12 bases left in between. CDR3 length: 14 amino acids. The DNA for the CDR3 is TGTGCCAGCAGGAGCGAGGTTAGCACCGGGGAGCTGTTTTTT. Translated, it gives CASRSEVSTGELFF.

The rearrangement uses TRBV18 and TRBJ1-1, with TRBD1 matching over 7 bases. The CDR3 runs 17 residues. CDR1 is KGHSH, CDR2 LQKENI, per germline. V dropped 3 bases and J dropped 0; count of bases not matched to a gene: 10. DNA of the CDR3: TGTGCCAGCTCACCTTACGACAGGGATGGGATGAACACTGAAGCTTTCTTT. Translated: CASSPYDRDGMNTEAFF.

CDR3 loop: CASSLTGNSGNTIYF. CDR3 nucleotide sequence: TGTGCCAGCAGCCTTACAGGGAACTCTGGAAACACCATATATTTT. This chain links TRBV5-4 with TRBJ1-3, with D tentatively TRBD1 (6 bases). V was shortened by 4 bases and J by 0 bases, with 11 bases between the two germline ends. CDR1 and CDR2 (germline): SGHNT, YYREEE (reference sequence). This CDR3 contains 15 residues.

The CDR3 nucleotides read TGCGCCAGCAGACCGGGACAGGGGCGCGAGCAGTACTTC. It codes for CASRPGQGREQYF. The V and J genes are TRBV10-1 and TRBJ2-7; 10 bases match TRBD1. Germline loops: CDR1 WNHNN, CDR2 SYGVQD (reference sequence). CDR3 length: 13 residues. J was trimmed by 6 bases and V by 6 bases; bases with no gene match: 5.

This chain uses TRBV2 with TRBJ1-5, with a tentative D call TRBD1 (5 bases). The CDR3 is 14 amino acids. The germline gives CDR1 SNHLY, CDR2 FYNNEI. V was clipped by 8 bases and J by 0 bases, with 11 bases between them. The CDR3 reads CASFTGYSNQPQHF. As DNA, the CDR3 is TGTGCCAGCTTTACAGGTTATAGCAATCAGCCCCAGCATTTT.

The rearrangement joins TRBV27 to TRBJ1-1, with a tentative D call TRBD1 (5 bases). CDR1 is MNHEY, CDR2 SMNVEV, per germline (reference sequence). With 7 bases removed from V and 5 bases from J, the gap between germline ends came to 20 bases. This CDR3 spans 15 amino acids. The chain's CDR3 is CASNPGGEGRTEAFF. The CDR3 coding sequence is TGTGCCAGCAACCCGGGGGGGGAGGGTAGGACTGAAGCTTTCTTT.

This clone was observed a single time. The V gene is TRBV5-8, the J gene TRBJ1-3; D remains ambiguous. Germline loops: CDR1 SGHTS, CDR2 YDEGEE. Trimming took 0 bases from V and 1 from J, leaving 5 bases between them. The CDR3 totals 14 residues. The CDR3, as DNA: TGTGCCAGCAGCTTGGGGCAGTCTGGAAACACCATATATTTT. Translating gives CASSLGQSGNTIYF.

The rearrangement joins TRBV25-1 to TRBJ1-2; D unresolved. There are 14 residues in the CDR3. Germline values: CDR1 MGHDK, CDR2 SYGVNS. V was cut by 6 bases and J by 8 bases, with 19 bases left in between. This CDR3 reads CASSDPQEPGGYTF. The CDR3 coding sequence is TGTGCCAGCAGCGACCCGCAGGAACCGGGGGGCTACACCTTC.

This clone was counted between two and nine times. V gene TRBV9 combines with J gene TRBJ2-4; TRBD2 agrees at 8 bases. Per germline, CDR1 SGDLS and CDR2 YYNGEE. The CDR3 is 14 amino acids. V gave up 7 bases and J gave up 6 bases; unmatched junction bases: 9. In DNA form, the CDR3 reads TGTGCCAGCTCGGCGGGACTAGGAACAAACATTCAGTACTTC. It specifies CASSAGLGTNIQYF.

The genes are TRBV7-8 and TRBJ2-7, with D tentatively TRBD2 (5 bases). Trimming left V 4 bases short and J 2 bases short, with 18 bases between. This CDR3 is built from 16 residues. Germline V gene lookup returns CDR1 SGHVS and CDR2 FQNEAQ. In DNA, the CDR3 is TGTGCCAGCAGCTCCCCTGGGTGGGAGAACCCCTACGAGCAGTACTTC. Translation gives CASSSPGWENPYEQYF.

The rearrangement joins TRBV7-9 to TRBJ2-1; D might be TRBD2 (5 bases). Germline CDR1 SEHNR, CDR2 FQNEAQ (reference sequence). With 2 bases removed from V and 4 bases from J, the gap between germline ends came to 9 bases. The CDR3 has 14 amino acids. The DNA of the CDR3 is TGTGCCAGCAGCTTAACGGGATTTTACAATGAGCAGTTCTTC. Amino acids: CASSLTGFYNEQFF.

The chain employs TRBV9 and TRBJ2-7; no definite D call. Trimming left V 3 bases short and J 6 bases short, with 16 bases between. Germline CDR1 SGDLS, CDR2 YYNGEE. The CDR3 is 14 amino acids. The CDR3 nucleotides read TGTGCCAGCAGCGGAGACTCCCGCCTTGGCGAGCAGTACTTC. This translates into CASSGDSRLGEQYF.

Here the CDR3 reads CSVSGTGRYEQYF. CDR3 nucleotides: TGCAGCGTCTCCGGGACAGGGAGGTACGAGCAGTACTTC. The rearrangement uses TRBV29-1 and TRBJ2-7, with 9 bases that match TRBD1. The ends lost 6 bases at V and 4 bases at J; junction bases unmatched: 7. Germline CDR1 reads SQVTM; CDR2 reads ANQGSEA. The CDR3 runs to 13 residues.